Presented here are 5 T cell receptor beta chains from one specimen sequenced in a study of OX40 agonist ivuxolimab in advanced cancers. The method was immunoSEQ multiplex PCR; TCRdb's version includes in-frame clones alone and lacks a portion of them. This sample has about 64,000 clones; approximately 85% occur once, and the top ten carry 3%. Sequencing was performed on CD4+ or CD8+ T cells sorted from blood, taken in a trial of the OX40 agonist ivuxolimab. These receptors came from an adult with an advanced solid tumor such as melanoma, head and neck, liver or kidney cancer.

The chain uses TRBV5-1 and TRBJ2-1, with 7 positions matching TRBD1. CDR1 and CDR2 from the germline V gene are SGHRS and YFSETQ. After removal of 4 bases from V and 8 bases from J, the junction contained 12 bases not matched to a gene. CDR3 length: 15 residues. CDR3 sequence (DNA): TGCGCCAGCAGCCTCCGGGACAGAGCTCTAGATGAGCAGTTCTTC. It codes for CASSLRDRALDEQFF.

The chain couples TRBV5-1 to TRBJ2-7; D is undetermined. V shed 2 bases and J shed 1 base, with 13 bases lying between them. The length of the CDR3 is 15 residues. Germline assignment: CDR1 SGHRS and CDR2 YFSETQ. For the CDR3, the DNA is TGCGCCAGCAGCTTAATAGGATTAGCTTCCTACGAGCAGTACTTC. This encodes CASSLIGLASYEQYF.

The genes are TRBV19 and TRBJ1-6; no definite D call. Germline CDR1 and CDR2: LNHDA and SQIVND (reference sequence). The V gene lost 7 bases and the J gene lost 0 bases, with 10 bases spanning the gap. The CDR3 runs 15 residues. CDR3 loop: CASTGGSSYNSPLHF. DNA of the CDR3: TGTGCCAGTACGGGCGGGAGCTCCTATAATTCACCCCTCCACTTT.

The chain carries TRBV5-6 and TRBJ2-1; 11 bases are shared with TRBD1. Germline trimming cut 2 bases from V and 7 bases from J; bases unmatched to any gene: 11. Germline V gives CDR1 SGHDT, CDR2 YYEEEE. The CDR3 is 17 residues long. The CDR3 is CASSLLKGTGGQNEQFF. CDR3 bases: TGTGCCAGCAGCTTACTAAAAGGGACAGGGGGTCAGAATGAGCAGTTCTTC.

This clone has more than one count but fewer than ten. J is TRBJ1-1 and V is TRBV5-4; D is undetermined. Trimming left V 2 bases short and J 7 bases short, with 9 bases between. Germline CDR1 reads SGHNT; CDR2 reads YYREEE (reference sequence). The CDR3 sequence is 12 residues long. The CDR3 region is CASSFPGLEAFF. The CDR3 region has the DNA TGTGCCAGCAGCTTTCCTGGTCTTGAAGCTTTCTTT.